This TCR beta chain is drawn from a study of radiation and T cells in renal cell carcinoma. Study results and caveats: Top tumor clonotypes rose in blood 2 weeks post-radiation, then contracted. No pretreatment tumor biopsies were available for baseline clonotypes.

The CDR3 is made up of 14 amino acids. V was trimmed by 3 bases and J by 6 bases, leaving 13 bases between them. Germline lookup yields CDR1 SGDLS and CDR2 YYNGEE. Repertoires were generated with immunoSEQ multiplex PCR, while TCRdb's copy carries only in-frame clones and drops some. The profile covers 150,000 to 200,000 clones, with about 88% appearing a single time and 11% taken by the ten largest. Worth noting for this clone: The antigen is unknown.

Documented time point: blood 4 weeks post-SBRT, at nephrectomy. The treatment is: 15 Gy SBRT to primary tumor, nephrectomy 4 weeks later. Nephrectomy followed 15 Gy stereotactic body radiation by 4 weeks. Radiation-treated patients gave blood at baseline, week 2 and week 4. This chain uses TRBV9 with TRBJ2-1; a weak D match, TRBD1 (6 bases). Sequences were derived from blood, sampled from a patient whose treatment included radiotherapy and nephrectomy. This clonotype was obtained from a woman aged 50 to 60 with renal cell carcinoma. The CDR3 loop is CASSAQQGSNEQFF. CDR3 sequence (DNA): TGTGCCAGCAGCGCCCAGCAGGGGAGCAATGAGCAGTTCTTC.